The 2 T cell receptor beta chains listed next were all sequenced from one sample in a study of regulatory T cells in long-lasting Graves disease. According to the study, TCR beta libraries were built with iRepertoire HTBI primers and CDR3-region Arm-PCR. MiXCR was run by TCRdb on the multiplex PCR reads, yielding one entry per CDR3 protein. This repertoire shows 350,000 to 500,000 distinct CDR3 sequences, less than 20% found once; its top ten account for under 30%. Time point here: newly diagnosed GD, antithyroid drugs for less than 3 months. PBMC RNA was the source of the TCR library. The data also belong to a second study, concerning T cells in Graves' hyperthyroidism and ophthalmopathy.

This material consisted of peripheral blood mononuclear cells (PBMCs), taken at new diagnosis, from a patient treated with antithyroid drugs. Receptors originate from a woman under 30 with Graves disease.

The chain couples TRBV7-9 to TRBJ2-1; no clear D gene. With 7 bases removed from V and 7 bases from J, the gap between germline ends came to 11 bases. Germline V lookup: CDR1 SEHNR, CDR2 FQNEAQ (reference sequence). The CDR3 consists of 12 residues. The CDR3, as DNA: TGTGCCAGCACACACACGGTGAATGAGCAGTTCTTC. Translating gives CASTHTVNEQFF.

This clonotype was counted only a few times. V and J are TRBV27 and TRBJ1-1; 7 bases agree with TRBD1. Germline CDR1 MNHEY, CDR2 SMNVEV (reference sequence). The CDR3 spans 12 residues. V lost 8 bases to trimming and J lost 5 bases; unmatched junction nucleotides: 5. DNA of the CDR3: TGTGCCAGCGGGCAGGGGGGTACTGAAGCTTTCTTT. Translation: CASGQGGTEAFF.